The rows below give T cell receptor beta chains drawn from one sample of a study of regulatory T cells in long-lasting Graves disease. TCRdb re-called the multiplex PCR reads with MiXCR, one entry per CDR3 protein. Of 450,000 or so distinct CDR3 sequences listed, approximately 23% are singletons. Sequencing was performed on peripheral blood mononuclear cells (PBMCs), taken when the disease was refractory, from a patient treated with antithyroid drugs. These receptors originate from a female donor with Graves disease. CDR3s include the opening cysteine and the closing phenylalanine or tryptophan. A D gene is named only where the DNA matches it firmly. Clone size appears in some rows only: once, few, many, or a class for an expanded clone.

j_call clone_size d_call v_call cdr3_aa cdr3_nt
TRBJ2-1 - - TRBV25-1 CASTYSNEQFF TGTGCCAGCACGTACAGCAATGAGCAGTTCTTC
TRBJ1-5 - - TRBV27 CASSLLGSGFNQPQHF TGTGCCAGCAGTTTATTGGGATCGGGGTTCAATCAGCCCCAGCATTTT
TRBJ1-2 few TRBD1 TRBV7-2 CASSKEGQGHGDYGYTF TGTGCCAGCAGCAAAGAGGGACAGGGGCACGGTGACTATGGCTACACCTTC
TRBJ2-4 many TRBD1 TRBV7-9 CASSPDRGNIQYF TGTGCCAGCAGTCCGGACAGGGGAAACATTCAGTACTTC
TRBJ2-7 few TRBD1 TRBV14 CASSHMGQGLTYEQYF TGTGCCAGCAGTCACATGGGACAGGGACTAACCTACGAGCAGTACTTC
TRBJ2-4 many TRBD1 TRBV11-3 CASSLSGTGENIQYF TGTGCCAGCAGCTTATCCGGGACAGGGGAAAACATTCAGTACTTC
TRBJ1-2 few - TRBV4-1 CASSQSSGAVNYGYTF TGCGCCAGCAGCCAAAGTTCGGGAGCAGTTAACTATGGCTACACCTTC
TRBJ1-2 - - TRBV6-4 CARTPQNGYTF TGTGCCAGGACTCCCCAGAATGGCTACACCTTC
TRBJ2-7 - TRBD1 TRBV6-5 CASSYLPPGQNYEQYF TGTGCCAGCAGTTACCTACCCCCGGGACAGAACTACGAGCAGTACTTC
TRBJ2-5 many TRBD1 TRBV28 CATRPGTGSWIETQYF TGTGCCACCAGACCCGGGACAGGGAGTTGGATAGAGACCCAGTACTTC
TRBJ2-5 many TRBD2 TRBV6-1 CASQPRGTSGETQYF TGTGCCAGCCAACCCCGTGGGACTAGCGGAGAGACCCAGTACTTC
TRBJ2-7 - - TRBV20-1 CSAPQGQSYEQYF TGCAGTGCCCCGCAGGGCCAATCCTACGAGCAGTACTTC
TRBJ1-1 few - TRBV18 CASSPLGIGSTEAFF TGTGCCAGCTCACCACTTGGGATTGGGAGCACTGAAGCTTTCTTT
TRBJ2-3 - TRBD2 TRBV20-1 CSATLLAGVTDTQYF TGCAGTGCCACCCTGCTAGCGGGGGTCACAGATACGCAGTATTTT
TRBJ1-1 many - TRBV2 CASTLGRGRGTEAFF TGTGCCAGCACCCTCGGCCGGGGGCGAGGCACTGAAGCTTTCTTT
TRBJ2-1 - TRBD2 TRBV12-5 CASGAGTSGYSYNEQFF TGTGCTAGTGGTGCGGGGACTAGCGGGTACTCCTACAATGAGCAGTTCTTC
TRBJ2-5 many - TRBV29-1 CSVHRGGETQYF TGCAGCGTTCACAGGGGGGGTGAGACCCAGTACTTC
TRBJ2-7 - TRBD1 TRBV2 CASISQGAGYEQYF TGTGCCAGCATTTCGCAGGGGGCTGGGTACGAGCAGTACTTC
TRBJ1-6 many TRBD1 TRBV11-2 CASRSGQGYSPLHF TGTGCCAGCCGCTCGGGACAGGGCTACTCACCCCTCCACTTT
TRBJ2-2 many TRBD2 TRBV7-2 CASSLGVWTSGSRFGELFF TGTGCCAGCAGCTTAGGCGTTTGGACTAGCGGGAGTCGGTTCGGGGAGCTGTTTTTT
TRBJ1-6 many - TRBV6-2/TRBV6-3 CASSYSKYTMNSPLHF TGTGCCAGCAGTTACTCGAAATACACGATGAATTCACCCCTCCACTTT
TRBJ1-2 many - TRBV20-1 CSATSPGRVDYGYTF TGCAGTGCAACCTCTCCGGGGAGGGTCGACTATGGCTACACCTTC
TRBJ2-5 - - TRBV15 CATSGIQIQETQYF TGTGCCACCAGCGGAATCCAAATACAAGAGACCCAGTACTTC
TRBJ1-1 many TRBD1 TRBV5-6 CASSPGTGTLNTEAFF TGTGCCAGCAGCCCCGGGACAGGGACGTTGAACACTGAAGCTTTCTTT
TRBJ1-6 - TRBD1 TRBV7-2 CASSFSWDRAPLHF TGTGCCAGCAGTTTCTCCTGGGACAGAGCCCCCCTCCACTTT
TRBJ1-2 - - TRBV6-9 CASSYSQGYTF TGTGCCAGCAGTTACTCTCAGGGCTACACCTTC
TRBJ1-1 - - TRBV7-9 CASSLVGLRELEAFF TGTGCCAGCAGCTTAGTGGGCCTTAGGGAGCTTGAAGCTTTCTTT
TRBJ2-7 many TRBD2 TRBV11-2 CASSFSGIDEQYF TGTGCCAGCAGCTTTAGCGGGATTGACGAGCAGTACTTC
TRBJ2-6 - - TRBV5-5 CASSPGTKLTSGANVLTF TGTGCCAGCAGCCCGGGGACAAAACTAACCTCTGGGGCCAACGTCCTGACTTTC
TRBJ1-5 many TRBD1 TRBV20-1 CSASSGGAHQPQHF TGCAGTGCTAGTTCAGGGGGCGCGCATCAGCCCCAGCATTTT
TRBJ1-2 many - TRBV3-1 CASSHYAGGGYGYTF TGTGCCAGCAGCCATTACGCAGGAGGGGGCTATGGCTACACCTTC
TRBJ2-1 few - TRBV7-7 CASSEDEGSYNEQFF TGTGCTAGCAGCGAAGATGAGGGCTCCTACAATGAGCAGTTCTTC
TRBJ2-7 many TRBD1 TRBV6-2/TRBV6-3 CASRGQRMRQYF TGTGCCAGTCGGGGACAGCGAATGCGGCAGTACTTC
TRBJ1-5 few - TRBV30 CAWRDRSNQPQHF TGTGCCTGGAGGGACAGAAGCAATCAGCCCCAGCATTTT
TRBJ1-1 once - TRBV6-2/TRBV6-3 CASILGYRGNTEAFF TGTGCCAGCATTCTGGGCTATCGGGGGAACACTGAAGCTTTCTTT
TRBJ1-1 many - TRBV2 CASMGSGNTEAFF TGTGCCAGCATGGGCAGTGGGAACACTGAAGCTTTCTTT
TRBJ1-3 few - TRBV11-2 CASSLDMGSGNTIYF TGTGCCAGCAGCTTAGATATGGGCTCTGGAAACACCATATATTTT
TRBJ1-1 few TRBD1 TRBV30 CACHRGRTEAFF TGTGCCTGTCACAGGGGGCGAACTGAAGCTTTCTTT
TRBJ1-2 many - TRBV11-2 CASSLEGRRVFSNYGYTF TGTGCCAGCAGCTTAGAGGGCCGGCGGGTCTTTTCTAACTATGGCTACACCTTC
TRBJ2-7 few TRBD2 TRBV28 CASSSLAGGPGDEQYF TGTGCCAGCAGTTCCCTAGCGGGGGGGCCTGGTGACGAGCAGTACTTC
TRBJ1-2 many TRBD1 TRBV7-2 CASSADRGSAYGYTF TGTGCCAGCAGCGCAGACAGGGGGAGCGCCTATGGCTACACCTTC
TRBJ2-3 many - TRBV15 CATSRDPESTDTQYF TGTGCCACCAGCAGAGACCCCGAAAGCACAGATACGCAGTATTTT
TRBJ1-4 - - TRBV20-1 CSARFYTNEKLFF TGCAGTGCTAGATTTTATACTAATGAAAAACTGTTTTTT
TRBJ2-2 few TRBD2 TRBV20-1 CSASPGGAGELFF TGCAGTGCTAGCCCCGGGGGGGCCGGGGAGCTGTTTTTT
TRBJ2-7 many - TRBV6-1 CASAVPGEQYF TGTGCCAGCGCCGTCCCCGGCGAGCAGTACTTC
TRBJ2-3 - - TRBV27 CASSLFRGSTDTQYF TGTGCCAGCAGTTTATTTCGGGGCTCCACAGATACGCAGTATTTT
TRBJ2-7 many TRBD1 TRBV28 CASSLRPTGGLGEQYF TGTGCCAGCAGTTTACGCCCGACAGGGGGCCTAGGTGAACAGTACTTC
TRBJ1-1 few - TRBV14 CASSQDEGWGTEAFF TGTGCCAGCAGCCAAGATGAAGGGTGGGGCACTGAAGCTTTCTTT
TRBJ1-1 - - TRBV5-4 CASSSEPRDVEAFF TGTGCCAGCAGCTCTGAACCCCGGGACGTTGAAGCTTTCTTT
TRBJ2-5 - - TRBV6-1 CATGGLQETQYF TGTGCCACCGGCGGCCTCCAAGAGACCCAGTACTTC
TRBJ2-5 - TRBD2 TRBV10-2 CASSVTGGGKETQYF TGCGCCAGCAGTGTGACTGGCGGGGGAAAAGAGACCCAGTACTTC
TRBJ2-5 - TRBD1 TRBV27 CASSSTGASRETQYF TGTGCCAGCAGTTCGACAGGGGCCTCCCGAGAGACCCAGTACTTC
TRBJ1-6 many - TRBV28 CASSRSLIRLTPLHF TGTGCCAGCAGTCGGTCCTTAATCAGACTTACACCCCTCCACTTT
TRBJ2-2 many - TRBV27 CASRSRHGTGELFF TGTGCCAGCAGATCGAGGCACGGCACCGGGGAGCTGTTTTTT
TRBJ1-1 few TRBD1 TRBV6-2/TRBV6-3 CASSYVGRKTGGEYTEAFF TGTGCCAGCAGTTACGTCGGCCGAAAAACAGGGGGCGAGTACACTGAAGCTTTCTTT
TRBJ2-7 - - TRBV27 CASSLRLARAYEQYF TGTGCCAGCAGTTTAAGGCTAGCGAGGGCCTACGAGCAGTACTTC
TRBJ2-2 - TRBD2 TRBV6-1 CASTGDGRVTGELFF TGTGCCAGCACCGGTGACGGGAGGGTCACCGGGGAGCTGTTTTTT